The clone carrying this T cell receptor beta chain was picked up one time. The entry originates in a study of technical replicates of blood from several donors. Trimming removed 3 bases from V and 0 bases from J; junction bases left unmatched: 9. The CDR3 is 17 residues long. Per germline, CDR1 ENHRY and CDR2 SYGVKD. Clones were sequenced by immunoSEQ multiplex PCR, and TCRdb holds only the in-frame ones, with some missing. The sample contains 80,000 to 95,000 clones, just over 95% of which appear only once. The V call is TRBV10-3, the J call TRBJ2-7; TRBD2 matches at 9 bases. Material: T cells isolated from PBMCs. This TCR derives from a human donor in good health. The CDR3 region is CAISDPLLAGSSYEQYF. The CDR3 nucleotides are TGTGCCATCAGTGACCCCTTACTAGCGGGCAGCTCCTACGAGCAGTACTTC.